This T cell receptor (beta chain) was identified in a study of T cells in women clearing cervical HPV infection. Overall study context: Blood came at first lesion visit for cases, post-clearance for controls.

Notes on this clone: Its antigen is still unknown. With the read ending 3 residues before the CDR3 end, the germline J gene is used to fill in that end.

The CDR3 totals 15 residues. The germline V gene has CDR1 SNHLY and CDR2 FYNNEI. The junction had 7 bases not matched to a gene; V was cut back by 6 bases and J by 7 bases. Study conclusions and caveats: CIN3+ cases had significantly higher TCR repertoire richness than controls, but evenness did not differ.

Here immunoSEQ multiplex PCR was the method, and the copy in TCRdb shows in-frame clones only, minus some. This table lists 30,000 to 45,000 clones. The V call is TRBV2, the J call TRBJ1-6; 9 bases line up with TRBD1. Sequenced material: blood buffy coat. The receptor's source is a woman between 18 and 75 years old with a cervical HPV16 infection that either progressed to CIN3+ or cleared (not recorded which). The sequenced CDR3 bases are TGTGCCAGCAGGGGGCCGGGACAGGGAAATTCACCC. It specifies CASRGPGQGNSP. The complete CDR3 reads CASRGPGQGNSPLHF.